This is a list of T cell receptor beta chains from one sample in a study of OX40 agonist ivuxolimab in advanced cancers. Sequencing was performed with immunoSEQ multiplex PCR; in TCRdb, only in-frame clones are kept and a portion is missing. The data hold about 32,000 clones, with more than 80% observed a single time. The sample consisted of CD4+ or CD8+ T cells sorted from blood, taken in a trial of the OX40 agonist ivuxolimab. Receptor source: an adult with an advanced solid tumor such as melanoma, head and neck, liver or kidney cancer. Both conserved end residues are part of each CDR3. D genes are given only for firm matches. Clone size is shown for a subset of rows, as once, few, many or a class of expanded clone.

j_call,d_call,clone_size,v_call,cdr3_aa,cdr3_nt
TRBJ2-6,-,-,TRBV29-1,CSVAHNSGANVLTF,TGCAGCGTTGCACACAACTCTGGGGCCAACGTCCTGACTTTC
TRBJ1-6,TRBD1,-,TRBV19,CASSFVGTASPLHF,TGTGCCAGTAGTTTTGTCGGGACAGCCTCACCCCTCCACTTT
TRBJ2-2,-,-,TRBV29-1,CSAVGKFATGELFF,TGCAGCGCTGTAGGCAAGTTTGCCACCGGGGAGCTGTTTTTT
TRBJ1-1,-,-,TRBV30,CAWMPGLVNTEAFF,TGTGCCTGGATGCCGGGGCTGGTAAACACTGAAGCTTTCTTT
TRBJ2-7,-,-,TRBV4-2,CASSPSSSGEQYF,TGTGCCAGCAGCCCAAGTTCCTCTGGCGAGCAGTACTTC
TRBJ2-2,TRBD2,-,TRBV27,CASSSPSGKHDTGELFF,TGTGCCAGCAGTTCCCCTAGCGGGAAGCATGACACCGGGGAGCTGTTTTTT
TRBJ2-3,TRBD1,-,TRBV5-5,CASSPGQVHTDTQYF,TGTGCCAGCAGCCCAGGACAGGTACACACAGATACGCAGTATTTT
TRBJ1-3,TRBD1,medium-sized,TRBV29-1,CSAQTGGNTIYF,TGCAGCGCTCAGACAGGGGGAAACACCATATATTTT
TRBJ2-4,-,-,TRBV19,CASSRSTGTGGIQYF,TGTGCCAGTAGTAGATCGACAGGGACGGGGGGCATTCAGTACTTC
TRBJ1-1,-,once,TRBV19,CASSQGRYTEAFF,TGTGCCAGCTCCCAAGGGCGGTACACTGAAGCTTTCTTT
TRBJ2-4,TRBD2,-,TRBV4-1,CASSAQGLAGGQNIQYF,TGCGCCAGCAGCGCACAAGGACTAGCGGGGGGGCAAAACATTCAGTACTTC
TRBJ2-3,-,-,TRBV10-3,CAIGQDPLGRQYF,TGTGCCATCGGGCAGGACCCCCTCGGGAGGCAGTATTTT
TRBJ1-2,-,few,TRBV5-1,CARSLGGRGSYGYTF,TGCGCCCGCAGCTTGGGGGGCAGGGGAAGCTATGGCTACACCTTC
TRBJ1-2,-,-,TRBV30,CAWSGGGRASGYTF,TGTGCCTGGAGTGGCGGGGGGAGAGCGTCTGGCTACACCTTC
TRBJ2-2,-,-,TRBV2,CASSGVRGSGELFF,TGTGCCAGCAGTGGGGTGCGGGGCTCCGGGGAGCTGTTTTTT
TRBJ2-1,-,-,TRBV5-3,CASSLGTEQFF,TGTGCCAGCAGCTTGGGGACCGAGCAGTTCTTC
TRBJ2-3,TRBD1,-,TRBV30,CAWSAGQGRTDTQYF,TGTGCCTGGAGTGCGGGACAGGGGAGAACAGATACGCAGTATTTT
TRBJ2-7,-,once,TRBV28,CASSRRGLTHEQYF,TGTGCCAGCAGCCGGCGGGGGCTCACTCACGAGCAGTACTTC
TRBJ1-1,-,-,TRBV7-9,CASSLGGTPTEAFF,TGTGCCAGCAGCTTAGGGGGGACACCCACTGAAGCTTTCTTT
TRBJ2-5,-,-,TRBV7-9,CASSLGLKKYF,TGTGCCAGCAGCTTAGGACTGAAAAAGTACTTC
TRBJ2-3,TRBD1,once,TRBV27,CASRVPGQGLSTQYF,TGTGCCAGCAGGGTTCCGGGACAGGGCCTTTCTACGCAGTATTTT
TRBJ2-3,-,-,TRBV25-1,CASSETATQYF,TGTGCCAGCAGTGAGACGGCTACGCAGTATTTT
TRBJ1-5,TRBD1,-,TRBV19,CASTQGTGNQPQHF,TGTGCCAGTACCCAGGGGACAGGCAATCAGCCCCAGCATTTT
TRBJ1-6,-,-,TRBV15,CATSRAEGFNSPLHF,TGTGCCACCAGCAGAGCAGAGGGATTTAATTCACCCCTCCACTTT
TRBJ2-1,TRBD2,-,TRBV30,CAWSQTSGGRDEQFF,TGTGCCTGGAGCCAGACTAGCGGGGGACGCGATGAGCAGTTCTTC
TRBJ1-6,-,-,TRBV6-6,CASRQTGPNSPLHF,TGTGCCAGCAGGCAGACAGGACCCAATTCACCCCTCCACTTT
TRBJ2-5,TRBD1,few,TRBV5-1,CASSLEDRPKATQYF,TGCGCCAGCAGTTTAGAGGACAGGCCAAAAGCGACCCAGTACTTC
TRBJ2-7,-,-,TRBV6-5,CASTLTGSSYEQYF,TGTGCCAGCACCCTGACAGGATCCTCCTACGAGCAGTACTTC
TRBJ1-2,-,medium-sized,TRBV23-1,CASSQSWGPLYGYTF,TGCGCCAGCAGTCAATCTTGGGGGCCGTTGTATGGCTACACCTTC
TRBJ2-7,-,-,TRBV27,CASSPRLGVYEQYF,TGTGCCAGCAGTCCACGACTGGGAGTTTACGAGCAGTACTTC